Listed here are 28 T cell receptor beta chains from one sample, sequenced in a study of Graves' ophthalmopathy and Graves' hyperthyroidism. Beta-chain TCR CDR3 regions were amplified from RNA transcripts. The authors performed first-round RT-PCR with HTBI primers and then a second-round multiplex PCR. MiXCR, run by TCRdb on the multiplex PCR reads, gives a single entry per CDR3 protein. The sample lists over a million distinct CDR3 sequences, about two fifths occurring once. The sequencing input was peripheral blood or thyroid tissue (not recorded which). The receptors come from an adult man with Graves' hyperthyroidism.

This clonotype was counted a few times. The chain uses TRBV12-3 or TRBV12-4 and TRBJ1-5; no definite D call. The CDR3 consists of 14 residues. The V gene lost 3 bases and the J gene lost 7 bases, with 13 bases spanning the gap. The CDR3 bases are TGTGCCAGCAGTTTTTTCGGGGAAACGCAGCCCCAGCATTTT. Amino acid sequence: CASSFFGETQPQHF.

The chain recombines TRBV4-3 with TRBJ1-3, with no clear D. Trimming shortened V by 0 bases and J by 0 bases, and 15 bases separated the two germline ends. The germline V gene has CDR1 LGHNA and CDR2 YSLEER. The CDR3 length is 18 residues. Here the CDR3 reads CASSQETFEASSGNTIYF. CDR3 bases: TGCGCCAGCAGCCAAGAAACTTTTGAGGCCTCCTCTGGAAACACCATATATTTT.

The rearrangement links TRBV2 to TRBJ2-2; D perhaps matches TRBD2 (5 bases). CDR3 length equals 15 residues. The V and J ends lost 8 bases and 7 bases respectively, with 20 bases between them. Germline assignment: CDR1 SNHLY and CDR2 FYNNEI. CDR3 DNA sequence: TGTGCCAGCTGCCCTCTATCGGGGTCCGGCGGGGAGCTGTTTTTT. Amino acid sequence: CASCPLSGSGGELFF.

At least ten counts were recorded for this clonotype. This chain uses TRBV20-1 with TRBJ1-1; 7 bases align to TRBD1. Germline CDR1 reads DFQATT; CDR2 reads SNEGSKA (reference sequence). CDR3 length equals 12 residues. V trimming: 6 bases; J trimming: 6 bases; junction bases outside the gene matches: 7. Written as DNA, the CDR3 is TGCAGTGCGCCCAGACAGGGTTCTGAAGCTTTCTTT. This translates into CSAPRQGSEAFF.

This chain links TRBV24-1 with TRBJ1-2, with 7 bases fitting TRBD1. This CDR3 has 14 residues. The V segment lost 5 bases and the J segment 8 bases; nucleotides outside the gene matches: 10. CDR1 and CDR2 from the germline V gene are KGHDR and SFDVKD. CDR3 amino acids: CATSAGTVSMGYTF. CDR3 nucleotides: TGTGCCACCAGTGCCGGGACAGTCTCTATGGGCTACACCTTC.

This chain uses TRBV12-3 or TRBV12-4 with TRBJ1-3; D might be TRBD1 (5 bases). Trimming pared 6 bases from V and 2 bases from J, leaving 11 bases between. The CDR3 contains 14 residues. The CDR3 sequence is CASSRGTAGNTIYF. In nucleotides, the CDR3 is TGTGCCAGCAGCCGGGGGACCGCTGGAAACACCATATATTTT.

This clonotype was picked up one time. The chain carries TRBV24-1 and TRBJ2-6; D unresolved. V was shortened by 1 base and J by 4 bases, with 1 base between the two germline ends. The length of the CDR3 is 13 residues. The germline V gene encodes CDR1 KGHDR and CDR2 SFDVKD. In nucleotides, the CDR3 is TGTGCCACCAGTGATTTAGGGGCCAACGTCCTGACTTTC. It encodes CATSDLGANVLTF.

The chain links TRBV2 to TRBJ2-3, with no clear D. Germline lookup yields CDR1 SNHLY and CDR2 FYNNEI. This CDR3 region has 13 residues. Trimming shortened V by 4 bases and J by 2 bases, and 7 bases separated the two germline ends. This CDR3 reads CASSVHNTDTQYF. CDR3 in DNA: TGTGCCAGCAGTGTTCACAACACAGATACGCAGTATTTT.

The gene calls are TRBV4-1 and TRBJ2-7; TRBD1 aligns across 7 bases. The germline V gene has CDR1 MGHRA and CDR2 YSYEKL. V lost 5 bases and J lost 2; bases outside the gene matches: 6. The CDR3 runs to 14 residues. The CDR3 protein is CASSSSGTAYEQYF. In DNA, the CDR3 is TGCGCCAGCAGCTCCTCCGGGACAGCCTACGAGCAGTACTTC.

Ten or more counts support this clonotype. V and J are TRBV10-3 and TRBJ1-5, with a possible D match to TRBD1 (6 bases). V was cut by 0 bases and J by 8 bases, with 14 bases left in between. This CDR3 comprises 15 residues. The germline V gene has CDR1 ENHRY and CDR2 SYGVKD. In nucleotides, the CDR3 is TGTGCCATCAGTGAGTCCGGCAGGGGAGCAGAGCCCCAGCATTTT. It is translated as CAISESGRGAEPQHF.

About this clonotype: This could be a read error, since a much larger clone is one nucleotide away. The genes are TRBV7-3 and TRBJ2-5; perhaps TRBD1 as D (6 bases). Germline CDR1 reads SGHTA; CDR2 reads FQGTGA. The CDR3 is 15 residues long. The ends were cut back, 6 bases at V and 4 bases at J, with 18 bases in the middle. CDR3: CASSHDADSGETQYF. The CDR3 DNA reads TGTGCCAGCAGTCATGATGCGGACAGTGGAGAGACCCAGTACTTC.

This clonotype has at least ten counts. V gene TRBV20-1 combines with J gene TRBJ2-7; 8 bases map to TRBD2. The V gene's germline CDR1 is DFQATT and CDR2 SNEGSKA (reference sequence). CDR3 length: 14 residues. V was pared by 0 bases and J by 3 bases, with 4 bases of the junction left unmatched. The CDR3 loop reads CSAREYSGVYEQYF. The CDR3 DNA reads as TGCAGTGCTAGAGAGTATAGCGGGGTCTACGAGCAGTACTTC.

V is TRBV5-1 and J is TRBJ2-7; either TRBD1 or TRBD2 may fit D (5 bases each). Deletions cut 3 bases from V and 0 bases from J, with 16 bases between. CDR3 size: 16 residues. Germline-derived CDR1 and CDR2 are SGHRS and YFSETQ. DNA of the CDR3: TGCGCCAGCAGCTCGGGGCCGGGGAACAACTCCTACGAGCAGTACTTC. Encoded protein: CASSSGPGNNSYEQYF.

The table lists this clonotype with many counts. The J gene is TRBJ1-2, the V gene TRBV20-1, with 7 bases aligning to TRBD1. The trim removed 4 bases at V and 8 bases at J, leaving 10 bases unmatched. Germline V gene lookup returns CDR1 DFQATT and CDR2 SNEGSKA (reference sequence). CDR3 length equals 13 residues. This CDR3 reads CSATSGGGGGYTF. DNA of the CDR3: TGCAGTGCTACGAGCGGAGGGGGCGGCGGCTACACCTTC.

This clonotype appeared many times. This chain uses TRBV19 with TRBJ1-5; TRBD1 is a possible D gene (5 bases). The V end was cut by 8 bases, the J end by 0 bases, with 11 bases between. The CDR3 covers 14 residues. Germline V gives CDR1 LNHDA, CDR2 SQIVND (reference sequence). The CDR3 here is CASAIRVSNQPQHF. The DNA of the CDR3 is TGTGCCAGTGCGATCAGGGTTAGCAATCAGCCCCAGCATTTT.

The chain recombines TRBV28 with TRBJ1-4; D not certain. V lost 5 bases, J lost 5 bases, and 15 bases lay in between. Per germline, CDR1 MDHEN and CDR2 SYDVKM. The CDR3 is made up of 15 amino acids. In nucleotides, the CDR3 is TGTGCCAGCAGTCCACCGGGAATGAACAATGAAAAACTGTTTTTT. Amino acids: CASSPPGMNNEKLFF.

This clonotype was seen at least ten times. J is TRBJ2-5 and V is TRBV7-2, with 7 bases matching TRBD1. This CDR3 is built from 15 residues. Germline V gene data show CDR1 as SGHTA and CDR2 as FQGNSA. V lost 2 bases, J lost 0 bases, and 3 bases stayed unmatched. The DNA of the CDR3 is TGTGCCAGCAGCTTAATGGGACAGTACCAAGAGACCCAGTACTTC. Amino acids: CASSLMGQYQETQYF.

The chain recombines TRBV2 with TRBJ2-5; the D gene is possibly TRBD1 (6 bases). The CDR3 contains 15 residues. V lost 5 bases to trimming and J lost 5 bases, with 18 bases between them. Germline CDR1 reads SNHLY; CDR2 reads FYNNEI. DNA for the CDR3: TGTGCCAGCAGTTACGCAGGGGCCCCCGGGGAGACCCAGTACTTC. Translating gives CASSYAGAPGETQYF.

This clonotype has at least ten counts. The chain joins TRBV15 to TRBJ1-1; D ambiguous. The V gene's germline CDR1 is LNHNV and CDR2 YYDKDF (reference sequence). This CDR3 is built from 16 residues. Trimming took off 0 bases at V and 0 bases at J, with 11 bases between the two ends. The DNA for the CDR3 is TGTGCCACCAGCAGAGATAGCGCCAGCATGAACACTGAAGCTTTCTTT. This gives the protein CATSRDSASMNTEAFF.

The V and J genes are TRBV7-9 and TRBJ2-7, with D unclear. Germline-derived CDR1 and CDR2 are SEHNR and FQNEAQ (reference sequence). The CDR3 sequence is 13 residues long. Trimming removed 2 bases from V and 6 bases from J, with 11 bases in between. CDR3 loop: CASSLRNLSEQYF. The CDR3 DNA reads as TGTGCCAGCAGCTTACGGAATTTGAGCGAGCAGTACTTC. Variable domain in full (rest from reference TRBV7-9 and TRBJ2-7): DTGVSQNPRHKITKRGQNVTFRCDPISEHNRLYWYRQTLGQGPEFLTYFQNEAQLEKSRLLSDRFSAERPKGSFSTLEIQRTEQGDSAMYLCASSLRNLSEQYFGPGTRLTVT.

To note about this clonotype: One junction end disagrees with the germline gene, perhaps due to a read error. The chain couples TRBV7-6 to TRBJ2-7, with D maybe TRBD2 (7 bases). Germline values: CDR1 SGHVS, CDR2 FNYEAQ. This CDR3 is 13 amino acids long. This chain's CDR3 is CASSLGGAVSPYF. CDR3 DNA sequence: TGTGCCAGCAGTTTAGGGGGGGCGGTCAGTCCGTACTTC.

This clonotype was detected a few times. CDR3 sequence reads: CASSLRQGHNSPLHF. The CDR3 DNA sequence: TGTGCCAGCAGTTTGAGGCAGGGTCATAATTCACCCCTCCACTTT. This chain uses TRBV28 with TRBJ1-6; a possible D gene is TRBD1 (5 bases). V dropped 3 bases and J dropped 5 bases, with 11 bases sitting between them. This CDR3 region has 15 residues. Germline CDR1 is MDHEN and CDR2 is SYDVKM.

This sequence joins TRBV10-3 and TRBJ2-7, with 10 bases lining up with TRBD1. V shed 4 bases, J shed 7 bases, and the junction held 4 bases outside the gene matches. This CDR3 is built from 13 residues. Germline V CDR1 and CDR2: ENHRY, SYGVKD. The CDR3 sequence is CAISAGTGAEQYF. CDR3 in DNA: TGTGCCATCAGTGCCGGGACAGGGGCAGAGCAGTACTTC.

This clonotype has a count of ten or more. In DNA, the CDR3 is TGTGCCAGCAGCTTCTCAGGGCTTAGTCAGCCCCAGCATTTT. Translation: CASSFSGLSQPQHF. V is TRBV13 and J is TRBJ1-5, with TRBD1 as a possible D gene (5 bases). This CDR3 is 14 amino acids long. Germline-derived CDR1 and CDR2 are PRHDT and FYEKMQ (reference sequence). Trimming took 3 bases from V and 6 from J, leaving 12 bases between them.

The chain uses TRBV7-3 and TRBJ2-7, with 10 bases lining up with TRBD2. V lost 6 bases, J lost 2 bases, and 4 bases stayed unmatched. The CDR3 length is 14 residues. Germline lookup yields CDR1 SGHTA and CDR2 FQGTGA. The CDR3 sequence is CASRALAGTYEQYF. CDR3 DNA: TGTGCCAGCAGAGCACTAGCGGGAACCTACGAGCAGTACTTC.

This clonotype was counted at least ten times. This chain uses TRBV4-1 with TRBJ1-5, with D possibly TRBD1 on 5 matching bases. V lost 0 bases to trimming and J lost 7 bases, with 7 bases between them. CDR3 length equals 13 residues. Germline V lookup: CDR1 MGHRA, CDR2 YSYEKL. CDR3 nucleotide sequence: TGCGCCAGCAGCCAAGAAAGGGGCCAGCCCCAGCATTTT. Its translation is CASSQERGQPQHF.

This clonotype was observed at least ten times. V usage is TRBV15 and J usage is TRBJ1-5; no clear D. V lost 1 base to trimming and J lost 6 bases, with 7 bases between them. This CDR3 has 13 amino acids. Germline V gene sequence: CDR1 LNHNV, CDR2 YYDKDF (reference sequence). CDR3 DNA sequence: TGTGCCACCAGCAGAGCCGGGAGTCAGCCCCAGCATTTT. Translation gives CATSRAGSQPQHF.

The genes are TRBV6-5 and TRBJ1-2; possibly TRBD1 for D (5 bases). The CDR3 consists of 14 residues. The V gene lost 5 bases and the J gene lost 6 bases, with 16 bases spanning the gap. The V gene's germline CDR1 is MNHEY and CDR2 SVGAGI. The CDR3 sequence is CASSDDSWENGYTF. The CDR3 region has the DNA TGTGCCAGCAGTGACGACAGTTGGGAAAATGGCTACACCTTC.